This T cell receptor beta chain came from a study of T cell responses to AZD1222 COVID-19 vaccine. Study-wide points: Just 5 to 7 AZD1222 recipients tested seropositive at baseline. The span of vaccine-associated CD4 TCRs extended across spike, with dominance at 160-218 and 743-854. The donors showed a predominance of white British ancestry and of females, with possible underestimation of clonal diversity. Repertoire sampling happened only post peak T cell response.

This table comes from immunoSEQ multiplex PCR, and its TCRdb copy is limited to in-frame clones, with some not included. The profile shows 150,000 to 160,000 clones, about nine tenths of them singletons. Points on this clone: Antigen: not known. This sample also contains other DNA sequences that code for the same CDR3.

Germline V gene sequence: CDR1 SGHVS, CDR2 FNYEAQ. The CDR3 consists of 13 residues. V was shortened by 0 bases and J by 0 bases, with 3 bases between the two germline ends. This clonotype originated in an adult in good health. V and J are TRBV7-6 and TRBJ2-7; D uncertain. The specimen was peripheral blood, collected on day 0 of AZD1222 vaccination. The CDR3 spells CASSLAASYEQYF. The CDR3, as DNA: TGTGCCAGCAGCTTAGCCGCCTCCTACGAGCAGTACTTC.